One and the same sample provided the 2 T cell receptor beta chains below, sequenced in a study of OX40 agonist ivuxolimab in advanced cancers. The assay was immunoSEQ multiplex PCR, and TCRdb's table has in-frame clones only and misses some. The table lists more than 80,000 clones, about nine tenths of them singletons, with 0.45% to 0.5% in the top ten. This specimen consisted of CD4+ or CD8+ T cells sorted from blood, obtained in a trial of the OX40 agonist ivuxolimab. These receptors originate from an adult with an advanced solid tumor such as melanoma, head and neck, liver or kidney cancer.

The rearrangement links TRBV6-5 to TRBJ1-5, with 9 bases fitting TRBD1. Per germline, CDR1 MNHEY and CDR2 SVGAGI. V was pared by 2 bases and J by 4 bases, with 3 bases of the junction left unmatched. The CDR3 extends over 15 amino acids. This chain's CDR3 is CASSYGTGLNQPQHF. CDR3 sequence (DNA): TGTGCCAGCAGTTACGGGACAGGGCTAAATCAGCCCCAGCATTTT.

The chain has TRBV5-4 and TRBJ1-2, with unresolved D. CDR3 length equals 12 residues. Trimming cost V 0 bases and J 8 bases, with 8 bases left between them. Germline values: CDR1 SGHNT, CDR2 YYREEE (reference sequence). The chain's CDR3 is CASSLELGGYTF. The CDR3 region has the DNA TGTGCCAGCAGCTTGGAATTGGGGGGCTACACCTTC.